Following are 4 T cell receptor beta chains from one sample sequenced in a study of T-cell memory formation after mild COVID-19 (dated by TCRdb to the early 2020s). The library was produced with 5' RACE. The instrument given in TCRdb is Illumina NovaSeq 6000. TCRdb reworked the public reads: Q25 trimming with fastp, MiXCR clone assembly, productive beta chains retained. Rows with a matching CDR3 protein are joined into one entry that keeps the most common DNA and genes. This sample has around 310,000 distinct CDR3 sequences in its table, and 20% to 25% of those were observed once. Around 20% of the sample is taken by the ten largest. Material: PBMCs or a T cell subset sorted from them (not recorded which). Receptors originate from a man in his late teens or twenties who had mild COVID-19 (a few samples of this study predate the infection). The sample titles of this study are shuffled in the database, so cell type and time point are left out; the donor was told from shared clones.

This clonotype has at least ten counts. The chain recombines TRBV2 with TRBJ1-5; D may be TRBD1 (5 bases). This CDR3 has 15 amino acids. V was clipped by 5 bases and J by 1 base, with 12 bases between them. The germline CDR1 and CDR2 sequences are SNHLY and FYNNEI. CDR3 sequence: CASSPDRASNQPQHF. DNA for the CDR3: TGTGCCAGCAGTCCAGACAGAGCAAGCAATCAGCCCCAGCATTTT.

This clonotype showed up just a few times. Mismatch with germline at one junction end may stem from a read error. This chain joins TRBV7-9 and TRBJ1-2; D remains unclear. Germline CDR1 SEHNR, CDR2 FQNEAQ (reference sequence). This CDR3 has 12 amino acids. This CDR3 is CASSVARDGYTF. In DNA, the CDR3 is TGTGCCAGCAGCGTAGCACGGGATGGCTACACCTTC.

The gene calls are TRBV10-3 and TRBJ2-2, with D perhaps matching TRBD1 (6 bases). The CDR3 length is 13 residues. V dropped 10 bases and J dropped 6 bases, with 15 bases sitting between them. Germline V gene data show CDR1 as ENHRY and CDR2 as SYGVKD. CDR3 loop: CATLGAGPGELFF. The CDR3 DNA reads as TGTGCCACCTTGGGGGCGGGTCCCGGGGAGCTGTTTTTT.

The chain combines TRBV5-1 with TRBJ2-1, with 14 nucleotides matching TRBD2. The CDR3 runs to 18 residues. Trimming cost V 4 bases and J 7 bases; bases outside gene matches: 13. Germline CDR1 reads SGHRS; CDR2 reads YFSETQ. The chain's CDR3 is CASSPHVRLAGGGNEQFF. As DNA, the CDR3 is TGCGCCAGCAGCCCCCACGTAAGACTAGCGGGGGGGGGGAATGAGCAGTTCTTC.